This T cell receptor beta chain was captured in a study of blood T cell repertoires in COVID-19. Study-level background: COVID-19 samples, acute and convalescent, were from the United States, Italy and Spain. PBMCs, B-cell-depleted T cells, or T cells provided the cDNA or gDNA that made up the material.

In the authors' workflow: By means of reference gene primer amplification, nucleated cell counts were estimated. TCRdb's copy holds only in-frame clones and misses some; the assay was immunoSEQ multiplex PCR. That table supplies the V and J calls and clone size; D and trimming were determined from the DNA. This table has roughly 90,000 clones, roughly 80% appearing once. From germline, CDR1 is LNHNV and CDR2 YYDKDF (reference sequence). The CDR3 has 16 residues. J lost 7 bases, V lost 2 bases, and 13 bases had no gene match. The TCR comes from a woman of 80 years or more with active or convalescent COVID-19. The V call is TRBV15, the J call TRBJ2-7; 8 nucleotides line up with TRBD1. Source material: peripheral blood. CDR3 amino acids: CATSRFKAGGLGEQYF. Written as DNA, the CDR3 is TGTGCCACCAGCAGATTCAAGGCAGGGGGCTTGGGGGAGCAGTACTTC.